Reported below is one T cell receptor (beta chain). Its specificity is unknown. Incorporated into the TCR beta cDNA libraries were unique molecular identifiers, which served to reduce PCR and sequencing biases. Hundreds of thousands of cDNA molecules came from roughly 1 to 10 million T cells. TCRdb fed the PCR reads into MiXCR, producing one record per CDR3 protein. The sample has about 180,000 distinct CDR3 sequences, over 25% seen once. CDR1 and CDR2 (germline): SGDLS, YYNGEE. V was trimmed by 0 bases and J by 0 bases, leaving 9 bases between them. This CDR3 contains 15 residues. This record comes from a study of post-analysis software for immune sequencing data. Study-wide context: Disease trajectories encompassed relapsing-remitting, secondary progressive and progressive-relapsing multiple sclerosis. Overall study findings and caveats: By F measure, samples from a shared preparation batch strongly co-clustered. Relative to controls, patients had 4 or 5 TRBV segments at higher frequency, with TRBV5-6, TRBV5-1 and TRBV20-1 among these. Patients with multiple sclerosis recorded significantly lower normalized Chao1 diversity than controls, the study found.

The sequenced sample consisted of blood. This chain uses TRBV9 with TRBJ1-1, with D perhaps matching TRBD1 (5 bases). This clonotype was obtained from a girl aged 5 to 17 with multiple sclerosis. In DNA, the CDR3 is TGTGCCAGCAGCGTAGGCGGAGGGGTGAACACTGAAGCTTTCTTT. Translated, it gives CASSVGGGVNTEAFF.